A single sample is the source of the 5 T cell receptor beta chains below, sequenced in a study of control samples from healthy donors and cancer patients. Assay used: immunoSEQ multiplex PCR; TCRdb lists only in-frame clones, some missing. The table records about 100,000 clones, about 89% of them present only once. Sequenced: blood. These receptors were collected from a young man in good health.

V gene TRBV1 combines with J gene TRBJ2-7; no check of the table's D call, TRBD2, against the DNA was made. TRBV1 is noted as a pseudogene. This CDR3 is 15 amino acids long. The DNA of the CDR3 is TGCACCAGCAGCCAAGGGGCTAGCGGAGCCTACGAGCAGTACTTC. It translates to CTSSQGASGAYEQYF.

The chain combines TRBV14 with TRBJ2-3; 7 bases map to TRBD2. Trimming removed 0 bases from V and 0 bases from J; junction bases left unmatched: 21. Germline loops: CDR1 SGHDN, CDR2 FVKESK. The CDR3 length is 22 residues. CDR3 residues: CASSQDLPPGLEGISSTDTQYF. DNA for the CDR3: TGTGCCAGCAGCCAAGATCTCCCCCCCGGACTAGAAGGCATATCTAGCACAGATACGCAGTATTTT.

The rearrangement uses TRBV2 and TRBJ2-1, with a possible D match to TRBD1 (5 bases). This CDR3 is built from 17 residues. In germline, CDR1 is SNHLY, CDR2 FYNNEI. The V gene lost 0 bases and the J gene lost 7 bases, with 19 bases spanning the gap. CDR3 nucleotide sequence: TGTGCCAGCAGTGAAGCACCACAGGTCCAACATTGGAATGAGCAGTTCTTC. This gives the protein CASSEAPQVQHWNEQFF.

The rearrangement uses TRBV7-9 and TRBJ1-2; TRBD1 agrees at 8 bases. The CDR3 is made up of 13 amino acids. V lost 4 bases, J lost 4 bases, and 2 bases stayed unmatched. Germline V CDR1 and CDR2: SEHNR, FQNEAQ (reference sequence). CDR3: CASSWGQAYGYTF. For the CDR3, the DNA is TGTGCCAGCAGCTGGGGACAGGCCTATGGCTACACCTTC.

The rearrangement links TRBV6-2 or TRBV6-3 to TRBJ2-4; no clear D. Trimming cost V 1 base and J 0 bases, with 10 bases left between them. CDR1 is MNHEY and CDR2 is SVGEGT in the germline V gene. This CDR3 region has 16 residues. The CDR3 nucleotides read TGTGCCAGCAGTTACTACCCTCACATAGCCAAAAACATTCAGTACTTC. Its protein is CASSYYPHIAKNIQYF.